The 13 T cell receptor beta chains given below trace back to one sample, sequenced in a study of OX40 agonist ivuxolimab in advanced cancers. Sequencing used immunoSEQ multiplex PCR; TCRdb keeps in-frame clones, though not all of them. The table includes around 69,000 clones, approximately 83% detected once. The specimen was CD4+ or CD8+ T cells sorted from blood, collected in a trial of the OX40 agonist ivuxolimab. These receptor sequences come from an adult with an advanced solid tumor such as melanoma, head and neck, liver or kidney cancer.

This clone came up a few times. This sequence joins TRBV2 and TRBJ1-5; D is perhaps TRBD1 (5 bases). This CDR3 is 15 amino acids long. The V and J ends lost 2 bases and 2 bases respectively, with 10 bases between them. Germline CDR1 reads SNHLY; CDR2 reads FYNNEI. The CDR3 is CASSEQGKGNQPQHF. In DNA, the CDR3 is TGTGCCAGCAGTGAACAGGGAAAAGGCAATCAGCCCCAGCATTTT.

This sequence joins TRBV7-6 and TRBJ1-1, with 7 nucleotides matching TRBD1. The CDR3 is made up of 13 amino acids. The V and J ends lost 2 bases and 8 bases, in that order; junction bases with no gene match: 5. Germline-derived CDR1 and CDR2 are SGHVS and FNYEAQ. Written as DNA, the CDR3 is TGTGCCAGCAGCTTAAGAAGGGACAGCGAAGCTTTCTTT. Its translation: CASSLRRDSEAFF.

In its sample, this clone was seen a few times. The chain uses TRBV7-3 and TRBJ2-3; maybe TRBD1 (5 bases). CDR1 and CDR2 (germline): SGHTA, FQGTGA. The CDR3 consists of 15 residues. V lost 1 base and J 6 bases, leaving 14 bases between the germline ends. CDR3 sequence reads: CASSLNLKGRDTQYF. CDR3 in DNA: TGTGCCAGCAGCTTAAACTTGAAGGGGCGGGATACGCAGTATTTT.

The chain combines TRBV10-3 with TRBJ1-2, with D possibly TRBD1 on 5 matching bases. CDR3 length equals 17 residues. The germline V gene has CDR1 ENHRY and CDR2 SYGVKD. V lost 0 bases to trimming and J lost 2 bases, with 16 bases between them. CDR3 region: CAISESFIGRTNYGYTF. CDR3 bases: TGTGCCATCAGTGAGTCATTTATCGGACGGACAAACTATGGCTACACCTTC.

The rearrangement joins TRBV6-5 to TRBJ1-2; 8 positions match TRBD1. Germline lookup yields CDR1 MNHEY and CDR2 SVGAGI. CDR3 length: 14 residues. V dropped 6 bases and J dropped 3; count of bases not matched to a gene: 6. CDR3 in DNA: TGTGCCAGCAGCTCAGGGGGCGCAGACTATGGCTACACCTTC. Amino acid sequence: CASSSGGADYGYTF.

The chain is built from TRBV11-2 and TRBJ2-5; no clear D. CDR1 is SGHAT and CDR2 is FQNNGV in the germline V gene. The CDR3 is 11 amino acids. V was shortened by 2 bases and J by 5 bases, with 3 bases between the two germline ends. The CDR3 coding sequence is TGTGCCAGCAGCTTATACGAGACCCAGTACTTC. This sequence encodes CASSLYETQYF.

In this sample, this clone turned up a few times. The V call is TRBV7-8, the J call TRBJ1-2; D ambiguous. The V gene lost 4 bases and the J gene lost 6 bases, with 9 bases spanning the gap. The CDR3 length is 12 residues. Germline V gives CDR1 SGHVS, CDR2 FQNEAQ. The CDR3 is CASSSRFDGYTF. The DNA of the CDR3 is TGTGCCAGCAGCTCCCGTTTCGATGGCTACACCTTC.

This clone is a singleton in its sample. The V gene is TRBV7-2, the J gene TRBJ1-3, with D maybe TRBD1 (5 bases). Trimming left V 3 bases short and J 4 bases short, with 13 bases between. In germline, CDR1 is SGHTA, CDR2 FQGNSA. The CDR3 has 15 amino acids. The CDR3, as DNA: TGTGCCAGCAGCTTGATTCCGGGGGACGGAAACACCATATATTTT. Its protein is CASSLIPGDGNTIYF.

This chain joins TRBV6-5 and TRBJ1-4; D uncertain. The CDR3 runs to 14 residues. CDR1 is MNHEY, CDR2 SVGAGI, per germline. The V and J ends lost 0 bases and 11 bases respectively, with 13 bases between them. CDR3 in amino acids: CASSYSSSDGKLFF. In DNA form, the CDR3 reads TGTGCCAGCAGTTACTCAAGTTCTGACGGGAAACTGTTTTTT.

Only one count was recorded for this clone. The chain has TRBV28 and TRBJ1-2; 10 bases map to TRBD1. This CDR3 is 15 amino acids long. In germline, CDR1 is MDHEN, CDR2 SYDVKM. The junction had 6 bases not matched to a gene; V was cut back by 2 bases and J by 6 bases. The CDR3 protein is CASSLRWGQGNGYTF. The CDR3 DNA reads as TGTGCCAGCAGTTTAAGATGGGGACAGGGGAATGGCTACACCTTC.

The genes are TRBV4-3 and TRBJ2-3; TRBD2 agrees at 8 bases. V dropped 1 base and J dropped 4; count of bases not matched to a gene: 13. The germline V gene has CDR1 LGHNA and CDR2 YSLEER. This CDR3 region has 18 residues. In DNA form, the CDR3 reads TGCGCCAGCAGCCAAGGCGCCACGGGACTAGGTATAGCAGATACGCAGTATTTT. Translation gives CASSQGATGLGIADTQYF.

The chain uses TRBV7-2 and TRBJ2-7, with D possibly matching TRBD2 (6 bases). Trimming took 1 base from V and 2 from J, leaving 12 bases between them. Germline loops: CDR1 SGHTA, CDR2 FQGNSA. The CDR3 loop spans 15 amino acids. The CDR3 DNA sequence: TGTGCCAGCAGCTTAGTTGGAGGGGTGACCTACGAGCAGTACTTC. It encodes CASSLVGGVTYEQYF.

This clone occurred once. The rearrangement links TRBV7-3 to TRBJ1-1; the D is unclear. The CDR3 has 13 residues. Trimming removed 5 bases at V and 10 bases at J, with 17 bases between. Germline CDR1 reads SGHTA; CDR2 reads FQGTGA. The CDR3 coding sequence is TGTGCCAGCAGCCCCGTCGGCTCTGGGGTAGCTTTCTTT. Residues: CASSPVGSGVAFF.